The rows below give T cell receptor beta chains drawn from one sample of a study of cytomegalovirus exposure and HLA in healthy donors. TCRdb keeps only in-frame clones here, not all; method: immunoSEQ multiplex PCR. Found here are 210,000 or so clones, roughly 84% of them singletons; the top ten hold around 0.23%. The sequenced sample consisted of PBMCs. Receptors were obtained from a girl aged 2 to 9 in good health and CMV-seronegative. CDR3s include the opening cysteine and the closing phenylalanine or tryptophan. The D gene is left open where the match is weak. The listing skips clone size in some rows; elsewhere it reads once, few, many or a size class.

J gene,D gene,clone size,V gene,CDR3 DNA,CDR3 protein
TRBJ2-2,-,few,TRBV18,TGTGCCAGCTCACCCCCCGGCCAGGCGGGGGAGCTGTTTTTT,CASSPPGQAGELFF
TRBJ2-5,TRBD2,-,TRBV5-1,TGCGCCAGCAGCTTAAACGGGAGGGCCCTGGAGACCCAGTACTTC,CASSLNGRALETQYF
TRBJ2-5,TRBD2,-,TRBV19,TGTGCCAGTAGGGGACTACGTGGAGAGACCCAGTACTTC,CASRGLRGETQYF
TRBJ2-7,TRBD2,-,TRBV10-3,TGTGCCATCAGTGAGTCGGGACTAGCGTACTCCTACGAGCAGTACTTC,CAISESGLAYSYEQYF
TRBJ2-5,TRBD1,-,TRBV7-9,TGTGCCAGCAGCTTAATAGTTCTTAGGGACAGGGACCAAGAGACCCAGTACTTC,CASSLIVLRDRDQETQYF
TRBJ2-3,-,-,TRBV7-3,TGTGCCAGCAGCCTCGTGAGCACAGATACGCAGTATTTT,CASSLVSTDTQYF
TRBJ1-2,-,once,TRBV15,TGTGCCACCAGCAGAGATATGGGTCAAGGGGTCGGGTTCTATGGCTACACCTTC,CATSRDMGQGVGFYGYTF
TRBJ1-2,-,-,TRBV14,TGTGCCAGCAGCCAAGAGGGTCGGGGTTATGGCTACACCTTC,CASSQEGRGYGYTF
TRBJ2-5,TRBD2,-,TRBV11-2,TGTGCCAGCAGCCCGAACCCGGGACTAGCGTTCCAAGAGACCCAGTACTTC,CASSPNPGLAFQETQYF
TRBJ2-2,TRBD2,once,TRBV7-2,TGTGCCAGCAGCTCATCGACTAGCGGGGGCGGCACCGGGGAGCTGTTTTTT,CASSSSTSGGGTGELFF
TRBJ2-7,-,-,TRBV6-1,TGTGCCAGCAGTGAAAGGGGCAGTTCCTACGAGCAGTACTTC,CASSERGSSYEQYF
TRBJ1-2,-,-,TRBV5-1,TGCGCCAGCGCCCACCAACAAGGGGGAATGGGCTATGGCTACACCTTC,CASAHQQGGMGYGYTF
TRBJ1-2,TRBD1,-,TRBV7-9,TGTGCCAGCAGCCTCTCACTATACAGGGACAGGGATGGCTACACCTTC,CASSLSLYRDRDGYTF
TRBJ2-2,-,-,TRBV5-1,TGCGCCAGCAGCTTGGGGGGGGACACCGGGGAGCTGTTTTTT,CASSLGGDTGELFF
TRBJ2-3,-,-,TRBV13,TGTGCCAGCAGCTATGGACTCGTCGGAGAGTATTTT,CASSYGLVGEYF
TRBJ2-1,TRBD2,-,TRBV7-2,TGTGCCAGCAGTTCAACTAGCGGGGTCTACAATGAGCAGTTCTTC,CASSSTSGVYNEQFF
TRBJ2-7,TRBD1,-,TRBV4-1,TGCGCCAGCAGCCAAGAGGACAGGGTCCCCTACGAGCAGTACTTC,CASSQEDRVPYEQYF
TRBJ1-2,-,-,TRBV5-1,TGCGCCAGCAGCCCACTCTCCTCCGCTGACTATGGCTACACCTTC,CASSPLSSADYGYTF